This TCR beta chain was captured by sequencing in a study of T cell changes during pregnancy in multiple sclerosis. V was cut by 1 base and J by 4 bases, with 5 bases left in between. From germline, CDR1 is LGHNA and CDR2 YSLEER. The CDR3 length is 13 residues. Repertoires were generated with immunoSEQ multiplex PCR, while TCRdb's copy carries only in-frame clones and drops some. Altogether under 100,000 clones are present, around 93% being singletons, with the ten largest covering 2% to 3%. The clonotype originates from a female donor with multiple sclerosis, enrolled in a pregnancy study. The sequencing used peripheral blood, collected in the third trimester of pregnancy. The chain combines TRBV4-3 with TRBJ1-5; D gene ambiguous. CDR3 region: CASSQGVNQPQHF. CDR3 nucleotides: TGCGCCAGCAGCCAAGGAGTAAATCAGCCCCAGCATTTT.